Presented here are 20 T cell receptor beta chains from one specimen sequenced in a study of spatial heterogeneity in lung cancer. Time point here: blood at routine non-recurrence follow-up after resection. Extraction of whole RNA from tumor, nontumor lung or frozen PBMC preceded unsorted sequencing. Using its own MiXCR run on the 5' RACE reads, TCRdb lists one record per CDR3 protein. The sample has roughly 120,000 distinct CDR3 sequences, about 12% seen once. Sequencing was performed on PBMCs, taken at follow-up. The receptors derive from a male donor with early-stage non-small cell lung cancer.

In this sample, this clonotype turned up a few times. The chain uses TRBV24-1 and TRBJ2-1; 9 bases agree with TRBD1. V shed 1 base and J 5 bases; nucleotides not matched to a gene: 5. Germline assignment: CDR1 KGHDR and CDR2 SFDVKD. CDR3 length equals 16 residues. CDR3 nucleotides: TGTGCCACCAGTGATTTTGGGACAGGGACAAACAATGAGCAGTTCTTC. This codes for CATSDFGTGTNNEQFF.

This clonotype was counted many times. This chain connects TRBV20-1 to TRBJ1-1; D unclear. This CDR3 contains 12 residues. Germline CDR1 DFQATT, CDR2 SNEGSKA (reference sequence). V was trimmed by 0 bases and J by 3 bases, leaving 5 bases between them. CDR3 coding DNA: TGCAGTGCTAGAGATCTTTACACTGAAGCTTTCTTT. It specifies CSARDLYTEAFF.

This clonotype was recorded many times. The chain recombines TRBV10-3 with TRBJ1-3; D remains unclear. The length of the CDR3 is 13 residues. V lost 2 bases and J 8 bases, leaving 10 bases between the germline ends. The germline V gene has CDR1 ENHRY and CDR2 SYGVKD. The CDR3 spells CAISEGRPDTIYF. In nucleotides, the CDR3 is TGTGCCATCAGTGAGGGCAGGCCGGACACCATATATTTT.

The table lists this clonotype with many counts. V and J are TRBV6-5 and TRBJ2-7; 7 bases are a match to TRBD1. Germline V gives CDR1 MNHEY, CDR2 SVGAGI. V trimming: 8 bases; J trimming: 1 base; junction bases outside the gene matches: 8. The CDR3 spans 14 residues. The DNA of the CDR3 is TGTGCCAGCTGGGGGACAGCAATATCCTACGAGCAGTACTTC. It translates to CASWGTAISYEQYF.

J is TRBJ2-2 and V is TRBV3-1; 12 bases map to TRBD2. The trim removed 4 bases at V and 0 bases at J, leaving 6 bases unmatched. The CDR3 runs 18 residues. Per germline, CDR1 LGHDT and CDR2 YNNKEL (reference sequence). The CDR3 bases are TGTGCCAGCAGCCCGAGGACTAGCGGGGTCGCGAACACCGGGGAGCTGTTTTTT. Protein sequence: CASSPRTSGVANTGELFF. Variable domain in full (rest from reference TRBV3-1 and TRBJ2-2): DTAVSQTPKYLVTQMGNDKSIKCEQNLGHDTMYWYKQDSKKFLKIMFSYNNKELIINETVPNRFSPKSPDKAHLNLHINSLELGDSAVYFCASSPRTSGVANTGELFFGEGSRLTVL.

The V call is TRBV29-1, the J call TRBJ2-7, with 13 bases identical to TRBD2. CDR1 is SQVTM, CDR2 ANQGSEA, per germline. J was trimmed by 7 bases and V by 6 bases; bases with no gene match: 9. This CDR3 has 14 amino acids. Here the CDR3 reads CSVRTSGGYREQYF. In DNA form, the CDR3 reads TGCAGCGTCCGGACTAGCGGGGGCTATAGGGAGCAGTACTTC.

The chain joins TRBV27 to TRBJ1-5, with unresolved D. Trimming pared 2 bases from V and 2 bases from J, leaving 19 bases between. Germline CDR1 is MNHEY and CDR2 is SMNVEV (reference sequence). This CDR3 has 18 residues. The CDR3 region has the DNA TGTGCCAGCAGTTTACTCGGTTTATCGGAGAGTGGCAATCAGCCCCAGCATTTT. The encoded protein is CASSLLGLSESGNQPQHF.

This clonotype showed up many times. The chain combines TRBV9 with TRBJ2-7; 9 positions match TRBD1. Germline V gives CDR1 SGDLS, CDR2 YYNGEE. Losses at the gene ends were 2 bases for V and 2 bases for J; bases not matched to a gene: 2. There are 14 residues in the CDR3. The CDR3 DNA sequence: TGTGCCAGCAGCGTGGGACAGGGCACCTACGAGCAGTACTTC. The encoded protein is CASSVGQGTYEQYF.

This clonotype was found many times. The DNA of the CDR3 is TGTGCCAGCAGTCGCGGGGGGAGTGATGAGCAGTTCTTC. Translation gives CASSRGGSDEQFF. The chain combines TRBV12-3 or TRBV12-4 with TRBJ2-1, with 8 bases identical to TRBD2. The CDR3 is 13 amino acids. J was trimmed by 8 bases and V by 5 bases; bases with no gene match: 5.

This clonotype was counted between two and nine times. The chain is built from TRBV2 and TRBJ1-2; D remains ambiguous. The CDR3 consists of 14 residues. V was trimmed by 3 bases and J by 5 bases, leaving 13 bases between them. Germline V gene lookup returns CDR1 SNHLY and CDR2 FYNNEI. CDR3 in DNA: TGTGCCAGCAGTGAGGGCATTGCAGTTTATGGCTACACCTTC. It yields the protein CASSEGIAVYGYTF.

The chain uses TRBV7-2 and TRBJ2-5; 8 bases match TRBD1. This CDR3 is built from 15 residues. CDR1 is SGHTA and CDR2 is FQGNSA in the germline V gene. The ends lost 5 bases at V and 4 bases at J; junction bases unmatched: 9. The CDR3 region is CASSPRTGSGETQYF. Written as DNA, the CDR3 is TGTGCCAGCAGCCCCCGGACAGGGAGCGGAGAGACCCAGTACTTC.

This clonotype was recorded at least ten times. The chain couples TRBV6-1 to TRBJ2-1; D not certain. The V and J ends lost 4 bases and 2 bases respectively, with 9 bases between them. From germline, CDR1 is MNHNS and CDR2 SASEGT. The CDR3 has 14 amino acids. The CDR3: CASSVFSTYNEQFF. DNA of the CDR3: TGTGCCAGCAGTGTTTTCAGCACCTACAATGAGCAGTTCTTC.

This clonotype was detected ten times or more. V gene TRBV6-5 combines with J gene TRBJ2-3; 9 nucleotides align to TRBD1. The germline gives CDR1 MNHEY, CDR2 SVGAGI. The CDR3 has 16 residues. The V gene end was trimmed by 2 bases and the J gene end by 4 bases; junction bases not matched to a gene: 7. The CDR3 sequence: CASSYVRGQGADTQYF. CDR3 DNA: TGTGCCAGCAGTTACGTGAGGGGACAGGGTGCAGATACGCAGTATTTT.

V usage is TRBV5-1 and J usage is TRBJ1-1; 10 bases align to TRBD1. The junction had 5 bases not matched to a gene; V was cut back by 3 bases and J by 6 bases. Germline V gives CDR1 SGHRS, CDR2 YFSETQ. The CDR3 runs 14 residues. The CDR3, as DNA: TGCGCCAGCAGCTCGACAGGGGGCAGTTCTGAAGCTTTCTTT. This translates into CASSSTGGSSEAFF. Variable domain in full (rest from reference TRBV5-1 and TRBJ1-1): KAGVTQTPRYLIKTRGQQVTLSCSPISGHRSVSWYQQTPGQGLQFLFEYFSETQRNKGNFPGRFSGRQFSNSRSEMNVSTLELGDSALYLCASSSTGGSSEAFFGQGTRLTVV.

This clonotype was observed many times. The chain uses TRBV2 and TRBJ2-2; 9 bases are shared with TRBD1. The CDR3 contains 12 residues. CDR1 and CDR2 from the germline V gene are SNHLY and FYNNEI. With 8 bases clipped from V and 7 bases from J, the junction kept 2 bases outside the gene matches. The CDR3 spells CASGTGNGELFF. CDR3 DNA: TGTGCCAGCGGGACAGGGAACGGGGAGCTGTTTTTT.

This clonotype was counted between two and nine times. This chain links TRBV5-1 with TRBJ2-6, with D unresolved. This CDR3 contains 17 residues. V was pared by 4 bases and J by 0 bases, with 14 bases between. Looked up from germline, CDR1 is SGHRS and CDR2 is YFSETQ. The CDR3 is CASSRGTRDSGANVLTF. CDR3 sequence (DNA): TGCGCCAGCAGCCGCGGCACACGAGACTCTGGGGCCAACGTCCTGACTTTC.

This clonotype has just a few counts. This chain uses TRBV20-1 with TRBJ1-6; tentatively, D is TRBD1 (5 bases). The length of the CDR3 is 17 residues. From germline, CDR1 is DFQATT and CDR2 SNEGSKA (reference sequence). V was cut by 1 base and J by 8 bases, with 21 bases left in between. CDR3 region: CSARGGRDLLWDSPLHF. The CDR3 coding sequence is TGCAGTGCTAGAGGGGGACGGGACCTCCTATGGGATTCACCCCTCCACTTT.

In its sample, this clonotype was seen a few times. The rearrangement uses TRBV7-8 and TRBJ2-3; 7 nucleotides align to TRBD2. Germline V lookup: CDR1 SGHVS, CDR2 FQNEAQ. After removal of 5 bases from V and 1 base from J, the junction contained 12 bases not matched to a gene. The CDR3 consists of 17 residues. The CDR3 here is CASSPRGGSWGTDTQYF. The CDR3 region has the DNA TGTGCCAGCAGCCCCCGCGGGGGTAGCTGGGGCACAGATACGCAGTATTTT. Full variable domain (rest looked up from reference TRBV7-8 and TRBJ2-3): GAGVSQSPRYKVAKRGQDVALRCDPISGHVSLFWYQQALGQGPEFLTYFQNEAQLDKSGLPSDRFFAERPEGSVSTLKIQRTQQEDSAVYLCASSPRGGSWGTDTQYFGPGTRLTVL.

J is TRBJ2-5 and V is TRBV5-1; D is uncertain. The CDR3 extends over 14 amino acids. CDR1 is SGHRS and CDR2 is YFSETQ in the germline V gene. V was trimmed by 0 bases and J by 5 bases, leaving 11 bases between them. CDR3 nucleotide sequence: TGCGCCAGCAGCTTGGTTTCTGATTTGGAGACCCAGTACTTC. Translation: CASSLVSDLETQYF. Supplemented by reference TRBV5-1 and TRBJ2-5, the full variable domain reads KAGVTQTPRYLIKTRGQQVTLSCSPISGHRSVSWYQQTPGQGLQFLFEYFSETQRNKGNFPGRFSGRQFSNSRSEMNVSTLELGDSALYLCASSLVSDLETQYFGPGTRLLVL.

In its sample, this clonotype was seen many times. The V gene is TRBV9, the J gene TRBJ2-1; D unresolved. Germline V lookup: CDR1 SGDLS, CDR2 YYNGEE. V was cut by 1 base and J by 4 bases, with 6 bases left in between. The CDR3 contains 13 residues. The CDR3 reads CASSVTFYNEQFF. The DNA of the CDR3 is TGTGCCAGCAGCGTAACTTTTTACAATGAGCAGTTCTTC.